The following is a T cell receptor (beta chain) sequence with its context. Its antigen is currently unknown. This sample was included in a study of post-analysis software for immune sequencing data. Study at large: Relapsing-remitting, secondary progressive and progressive-relapsing multiple sclerosis were all included among the disease courses.

Study conclusions and caveats: Higher frequency in patients than in controls was seen for about 5 TRBV segments, with TRBV5-6, TRBV5-1 and TRBV20-1 among them.

The CDR3 is made up of 17 amino acids. With V trimmed by 0 bases and J by 10 bases, 18 bases remained unmatched. Germline CDR1 and CDR2: SQVTM and ANQGSEA. Unique molecular identifiers had been added to the TCR beta cDNA libraries. TCRdb re-derived calls from the PCR reads in MiXCR, one entry per CDR3 protein. There are 600,000 to 700,000 distinct CDR3 sequences in the sample; around 60% occur only once, and around 10% lies in the top ten. The TCR was taken from a girl under 10 years old with multiple sclerosis. The sample consisted of blood. The chain uses TRBV29-1 and TRBJ2-1; 7 bases fit TRBD2. Here the CDR3 DNA reads TGCAGCGTTGAAGAGGAGGATGGCGGGGGATCCTGGGGGGAGCAGTTCTTC. Protein: CSVEEEDGGGSWGEQFF.